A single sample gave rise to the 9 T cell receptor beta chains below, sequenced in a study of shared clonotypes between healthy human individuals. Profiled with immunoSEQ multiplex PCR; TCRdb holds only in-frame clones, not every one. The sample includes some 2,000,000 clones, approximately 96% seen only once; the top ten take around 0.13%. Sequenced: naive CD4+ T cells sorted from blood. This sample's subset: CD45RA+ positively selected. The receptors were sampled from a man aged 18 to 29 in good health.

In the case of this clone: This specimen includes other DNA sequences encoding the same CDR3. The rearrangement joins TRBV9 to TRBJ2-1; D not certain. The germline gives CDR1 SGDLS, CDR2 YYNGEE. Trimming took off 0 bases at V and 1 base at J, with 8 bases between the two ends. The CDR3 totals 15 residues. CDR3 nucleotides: TGTGCCAGCAGCGTAGGCTTGGGTTCCTACAATGAGCAGTTCTTC. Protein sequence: CASSVGLGSYNEQFF.

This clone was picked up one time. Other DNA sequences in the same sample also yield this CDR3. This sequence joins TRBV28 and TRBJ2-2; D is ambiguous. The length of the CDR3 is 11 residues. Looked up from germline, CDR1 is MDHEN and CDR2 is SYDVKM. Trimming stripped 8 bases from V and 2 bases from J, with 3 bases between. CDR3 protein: CASGNTGELFF. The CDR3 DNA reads TGTGCCAGCGGTAACACCGGGGAGCTGTTTTTT. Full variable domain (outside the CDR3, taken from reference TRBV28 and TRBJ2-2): DVKVTQSSRYLVKRTGEKVFLECVQDMDHENMFWYRQDPGLGLRLIYFSYDVKMKEKGDIPEGYSVSREKKERFSLILESASTNQTSMYLCASGNTGELFFGEGSRLTVL.

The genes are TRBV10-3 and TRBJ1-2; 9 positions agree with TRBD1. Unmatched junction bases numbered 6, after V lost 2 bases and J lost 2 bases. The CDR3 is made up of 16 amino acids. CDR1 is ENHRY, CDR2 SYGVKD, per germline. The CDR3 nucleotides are TGTGCCATCAGTGAGGCACCGACAGGGGGGAACTATGGCTACACCTTC. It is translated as CAISEAPTGGNYGYTF.

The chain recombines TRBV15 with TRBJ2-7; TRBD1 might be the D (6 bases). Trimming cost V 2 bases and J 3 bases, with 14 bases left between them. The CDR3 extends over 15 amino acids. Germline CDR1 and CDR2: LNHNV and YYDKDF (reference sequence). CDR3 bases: TGTGCCACCAGCAGATCTAGACAGGCCTTCTACGAGCAGTACTTC. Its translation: CATSRSRQAFYEQYF.

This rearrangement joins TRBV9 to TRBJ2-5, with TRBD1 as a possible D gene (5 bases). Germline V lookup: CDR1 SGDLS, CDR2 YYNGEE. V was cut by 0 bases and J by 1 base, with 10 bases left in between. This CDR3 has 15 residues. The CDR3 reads CASSVGLGPQETQYF. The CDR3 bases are TGTGCCAGCAGCGTAGGTCTGGGGCCCCAAGAGACCCAGTACTTC. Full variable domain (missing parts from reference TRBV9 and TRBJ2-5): DSGVTQTPKHLITATGQRVTLRCSPRSGDLSVYWYQQSLDQGLQFLIQYYNGEERAKGNILERFSAQQFPDLHSELNLSSLELGDSALYFCASSVGLGPQETQYFGPGTRLLVL.

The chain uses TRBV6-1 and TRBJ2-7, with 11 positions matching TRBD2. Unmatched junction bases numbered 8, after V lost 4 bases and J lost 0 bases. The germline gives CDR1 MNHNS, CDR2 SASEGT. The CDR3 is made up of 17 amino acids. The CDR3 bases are TGTGCCAGCAGTGTAACGACTAGCGGGGTCCACTCCTACGAGCAGTACTTC. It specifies CASSVTTSGVHSYEQYF.

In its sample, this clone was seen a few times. The DNA of the CDR3 is TGTGCCAGCAGACAAGCGGGGGGCCCAGAAGAGACCCAGTACTTC. This sequence encodes CASRQAGGPEETQYF. The chain carries TRBV6-5 and TRBJ2-5; TRBD2 matches 9 bases. CDR3 length: 15 amino acids. The ends lost 6 bases at V and 3 bases at J; junction bases unmatched: 8. Germline lookup yields CDR1 MNHEY and CDR2 SVGAGI.

The CDR3 DNA reads as TGTGCCAGGCGTCCATCCAGCTCCTACGAGCAGTACTTC. Its protein product is CARRPSSSYEQYF. This sequence joins TRBV2 and TRBJ2-7; D is unresolved. Germline V CDR1 and CDR2: SNHLY, FYNNEI. This CDR3 contains 13 residues. Trimming took 9 bases from V and 0 from J, leaving 12 bases between them.

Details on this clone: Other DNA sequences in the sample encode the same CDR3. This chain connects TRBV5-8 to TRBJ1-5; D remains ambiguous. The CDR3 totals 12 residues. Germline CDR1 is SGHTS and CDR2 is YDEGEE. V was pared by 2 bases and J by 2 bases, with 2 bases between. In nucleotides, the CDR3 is TGTGCCAGCAGCTTCGGCAATCAGCCCCAGCATTTT. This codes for CASSFGNQPQHF.